A single sample is the source of the 28 T cell receptor beta chains below, sequenced in a study of molecular identifiers for immune sequencing clone quantification. Each CDR3 protein gets one entry after TCRdb re-called the PCR reads with MiXCR. The sample consists of some 40,000 distinct CDR3 sequences, around 18% of them appearing once. Source material: naive CD8+ T cells from blood, with Jurkat cell RNA spiked in. The subset here: FACS-sorted CD8+CD4-CCR7+CD45RA+ naive T cells. These receptors all stem from a human donor in good health. Some libraries in this study had Jurkat cell RNA spiked in.

This clonotype is a singleton in its sample. A much larger clone differs by one base, so this may be a read error. As the CDR3 is not closed by the conserved phenylalanine or tryptophan, this likely results from a read error. The chain employs TRBV19 and TRBJ2-7; TRBD1 matches 10 bases. The CDR3 has 15 residues. J lost 0 bases, V lost 3 bases, and 2 bases had no gene match. Looked up from germline, CDR1 is LNHDA and CDR2 is SQIVND (reference sequence). CDR3 in DNA: TGTGCCAGTAGTATCGGACAGGGGGGCTCCTACGAGCAGTACCTC. Translated: CASSIGQGGSYEQYL.

This clonotype was found once. A read error is possible here, since a much larger clone lies one base away. No conserved phenylalanine or tryptophan ends this CDR3, so it is likely a read error. V gene TRBV6-1 combines with J gene TRBJ2-5; tentatively, D is TRBD1 (5 bases). V was pared by 4 bases and J by 3 bases, with 9 bases between. CDR3 length: 13 amino acids. CDR1 MNHNS and CDR2 SASEGT come from the germline V gene. The CDR3 DNA reads TGTGCCAGCAGTGGAGCCAGGGAAGAGACCCAGTACCTC. Its protein is CASSGAREETQYL.

This clonotype showed up many times. This chain connects TRBV15 to TRBJ2-1; unclear D gene. The CDR3 totals 13 residues. V dropped 3 bases and J dropped 8 bases, with 11 bases sitting between them. Germline V CDR1 and CDR2: LNHNV, YYDKDF (reference sequence). CDR3 loop: CATSSRRLYEQFF. In nucleotides, the CDR3 is TGTGCCACCAGCAGCCGCCGACTCTATGAGCAGTTCTTC.

This clonotype was recorded at least ten times. J is TRBJ2-3 and V is TRBV7-2; D may correspond to TRBD1 or TRBD2 (5 bases each). V lost 5 bases to trimming and J lost 5 bases, with 23 bases between them. The CDR3 loop spans 17 amino acids. Germline V gene lookup returns CDR1 SGHTA and CDR2 FQGNSA. This chain's CDR3 is CASSPPQGEGREDTQYF. CDR3 bases: TGTGCCAGCAGCCCGCCCCAAGGAGAGGGGCGCGAAGATACGCAGTATTTT.

This chain connects TRBV4-1 to TRBJ2-7, with D possibly TRBD2 on 6 matching bases. Germline V gene lookup returns CDR1 MGHRA and CDR2 YSYEKL. V was pared by 3 bases and J by 6 bases, with 12 bases between. The CDR3 loop spans 13 amino acids. The CDR3 reads CASSHSGGGEQYF. CDR3 bases: TGCGCCAGCAGCCATTCCGGGGGTGGCGAGCAGTACTTC.

Only a few counts were recorded for this clonotype. The V gene is TRBV29-1, the J gene TRBJ2-1; 8 bases map to TRBD1. Germline V lookup: CDR1 SQVTM, CDR2 ANQGSEA. CDR3 length: 14 residues. The CDR3 sequence: CSDTGTGFLNEQFF. The CDR3 DNA reads TGCAGTGACACCGGGACAGGCTTCCTCAATGAGCAGTTCTTC.

This clonotype was picked up many times. This chain uses TRBV12-3 or TRBV12-4 with TRBJ1-5, with D possibly matching TRBD1 (5 bases). The CDR3 runs to 14 residues. V dropped 5 bases and J dropped 4 bases, with 12 bases sitting between them. CDR3 in amino acids: CASSLGGMNQPQHF. The CDR3 DNA is TGTGCCAGCAGTCTTGGGGGGATGAATCAGCCCCAGCATTTT.

This clonotype was detected many times. The chain uses TRBV27 and TRBJ2-1; no clear D gene. Between the trimmed V and J ends, which lost 3 bases and 6 bases, there was a span of 9 bases. CDR3 length: 13 residues. CDR1 and CDR2 (germline): MNHEY, SMNVEV (reference sequence). The CDR3 loop is CASSLGGPNEQFF. The CDR3 DNA reads as TGTGCCAGCAGTTTGGGCGGCCCCAATGAGCAGTTCTTC.

Regarding this clonotype: Possible read error: a much larger clone is one base away. The chain combines TRBV29-1 with TRBJ2-1; 9 bases match TRBD2. The CDR3 extends over 16 amino acids. Germline-derived CDR1 and CDR2 are SQVTM and ANQGSEA. The V and J ends lost 4 bases and 3 bases, in that order; junction bases with no gene match: 10. The CDR3, as DNA: TGCAGCGTTGCCACGATTAGCGGGAGTAACTACAATGAGCAGTTCTTC. It codes for CSVATISGSNYNEQFF.

This clonotype was recorded many times. The chain uses TRBV15 and TRBJ2-3, with a weak D call TRBD2 (6 bases). Per the germline V gene, CDR1 is LNHNV and CDR2 is YYDKDF (reference sequence). With 3 bases removed from V and 4 bases from J, the gap between germline ends came to 11 bases. The length of the CDR3 is 14 residues. CDR3 nucleotide sequence: TGTGCCACCAGCAGGGGGGACTTCGCAGATACGCAGTATTTT. It yields the protein CATSRGDFADTQYF.

The chain links TRBV28 to TRBJ2-7, with D perhaps matching TRBD2 (7 bases). The CDR3 has 15 residues. Germline-derived CDR1 and CDR2 are MDHEN and SYDVKM. Trimming removed 7 bases from V and 2 bases from J, with 18 bases in between. The CDR3, as DNA: TGTGCCAGCACCCCCCGGGGGAGGGACACCTACGAGCAGTACTTC. Amino acids: CASTPRGRDTYEQYF.

This clonotype was seen many times. The chain uses TRBV15 and TRBJ2-3; D perhaps matches TRBD2 (6 bases). Germline V gene data show CDR1 as LNHNV and CDR2 as YYDKDF (reference sequence). Trimming cost V 0 bases and J 2 bases, with 15 bases left between them. CDR3 length: 17 amino acids. For the CDR3, the DNA is TGTGCCACCAGCAGAGATCAGGGACTCTCTTCCACAGATACGCAGTATTTT. Translated, it gives CATSRDQGLSSTDTQYF.

Concerning this clonotype: This clone may be a read error of a much larger clone one base away. The chain uses TRBV15 and TRBJ1-4, with D uncertain. CDR1 and CDR2 (germline): LNHNV, YYDKDF (reference sequence). This CDR3 is 13 amino acids long. As DNA, the CDR3 is TGTGTCACCAGCTCGGCAGGTGGTGAAAAACTGTTTTTT. This gives the protein CVTSSAGGEKLFF.

This clonotype is categorized as medium-sized (0.01 to 0.1%). The V and J genes are TRBV29-1 and TRBJ2-7, with 8 positions matching TRBD2. V was pared by 2 bases and J by 0 bases, with 3 bases of the junction left unmatched. Germline V lookup: CDR1 SQVTM, CDR2 ANQGSEA. The CDR3 covers 14 residues. For the CDR3, the DNA is TGCAGCGTTGAAACAGCGGGGGTCTCCTACGAGCAGTACTTC. This gives the protein CSVETAGVSYEQYF.

This clonotype has more than one count but fewer than ten. The chain has TRBV9 and TRBJ2-1; D remains unclear. The V and J ends lost 0 bases and 2 bases respectively, with 9 bases between them. The germline V gene encodes CDR1 SGDLS and CDR2 YYNGEE. The CDR3 sequence is 15 residues long. The CDR3 bases are TGTGCCAGCAGCGTAGGACGAGGACCCTACAATGAGCAGTTCTTC. Translating gives CASSVGRGPYNEQFF.

There are many counts of this clonotype. The rearrangement links TRBV7-6 to TRBJ2-7; D unclear. This CDR3 is built from 13 residues. Trimming stripped 5 bases from V and 3 bases from J, with 11 bases between. Looked up from germline, CDR1 is SGHVS and CDR2 is FNYEAQ. The CDR3 protein is CASSPLPGYEQYF. The DNA of the CDR3 is TGTGCCAGCAGCCCCCTGCCGGGCTACGAGCAGTACTTC.

The sample holds a few counts of this clonotype. This could be a read error, since a much larger clone is one nucleotide away. V usage is TRBV9 and J usage is TRBJ2-7, with 10 bases fitting TRBD2. This CDR3 is 15 amino acids long. The germline V gene encodes CDR1 SGDLS and CDR2 YYNGEE. CDR3 nucleotides: TGTGCCGGCAGCGACCCTAGCGGGAGTTTCGACGAGCAGTACTTC. The encoded protein is CAGSDPSGSFDEQYF.

This clonotype was observed a handful of times. J is TRBJ2-2 and V is TRBV7-3; D might be TRBD2 (6 bases). The germline CDR1 and CDR2 sequences are SGHTA and FQGTGA. This CDR3 contains 15 residues. V was pared by 5 bases and J by 1 base, with 11 bases between. The chain's CDR3 is CASSPNGGNTGELFF. The CDR3 DNA sequence: TGTGCCAGCAGCCCGAACGGGGGGAACACCGGGGAGCTGTTTTTT. Complete variable domain (other parts from reference TRBV7-3 and TRBJ2-2): GAGVSQTPSNKVTEKGKYVELRCDPISGHTALYWYRQSLGQGPEFLIYFQGTGAADDSGLPNDRFFAVRPEGSVSTLKIQRTERGDSAVYLCASSPNGGNTGELFFGEGSRLTVL.

The sample holds many counts of this clonotype. V is TRBV6-1 and J is TRBJ2-3, with 9 bases identical to TRBD1. The CDR3 is made up of 15 amino acids. The J segment lost 6 bases and the V segment lost 7 bases, leaving 11 bases of the junction unmatched. CDR1 is MNHNS, CDR2 SASEGT, per germline. CDR3 amino acids: CASNRWDRVPDTQYF. As DNA, the CDR3 is TGTGCCAGCAATCGATGGGACAGGGTCCCCGATACGCAGTATTTT.

This clonotype was counted ten times or more. The chain couples TRBV28 to TRBJ2-7; 12 nucleotides match TRBD2. Per germline, CDR1 MDHEN and CDR2 SYDVKM. V trimming: 5 bases; J trimming: 3 bases; junction bases outside the gene matches: 8. The CDR3 sequence is 16 residues long. As DNA, the CDR3 is TGTGCCAGCAGTACTCCCAGGACTAGCGGGAACTACGAGCAGTACTTC. This encodes CASSTPRTSGNYEQYF.

The table lists this clonotype with many counts. This chain uses TRBV9 with TRBJ1-2; D gene uncertain. V lost 3 bases and J lost 8, with 8 bases in between. The germline V gene has CDR1 SGDLS and CDR2 YYNGEE. The CDR3 covers 11 residues. DNA for the CDR3: TGTGCCAGCAGCGGTTCTAGGGGCTACACCTTC. This encodes CASSGSRGYTF.

The sample holds a few counts of this clonotype. The chain links TRBV6-2 or TRBV6-3 to TRBJ2-1, with D perhaps being TRBD1 or TRBD2 (5 bases each). The CDR3 is 16 amino acids. The V end was cut by 2 bases, the J end by 3 bases, with 14 bases between. CDR1 is MNHEY, CDR2 SVGEGT, per germline. The CDR3: CASSYDSQRGYNEQFF. Written as DNA, the CDR3 is TGTGCCAGCAGTTACGATTCTCAGAGGGGCTACAATGAGCAGTTCTTC.

This clonotype was counted many times. V and J are TRBV11-2 and TRBJ2-3; D is unresolved. Trimming left V 6 bases short and J 6 bases short, with 10 bases between. The CDR3 runs 12 residues. CDR1 and CDR2 (germline): SGHAT, FQNNGV. Here the CDR3 DNA reads TGTGCCAGCAGGGGATATGTCGATACGCAGTATTTT. It yields the protein CASRGYVDTQYF.

Points on this clonotype: With a much larger clone just one base away, this may be a read error. The CDR3 sequence is CASSLGALTNTEAFF. DNA of the CDR3: TGTGCCAGCAGCCTAGGGGCTCTAACGAACACTGAAGCTTTCTTT. The chain combines TRBV27 with TRBJ1-1, with D maybe TRBD1 (5 bases). CDR3 length: 15 residues. V shed 6 bases and J shed 1 base, with 15 bases lying between them. Germline assignment: CDR1 MNHEY and CDR2 SMNVEV (reference sequence).

About this clonotype itself: This may come from a read error, since a much larger clone is one base off. The V call is TRBV6-6, the J call TRBJ1-4; a weak D match, TRBD1 (5 bases). The CDR3 covers 13 residues. Per the germline V gene, CDR1 is MNHNY and CDR2 is SVGAGI (reference sequence). In DNA form, the CDR3 reads TGTGCCAGCGGCGACAGCTTTAATGAAAGACTGTTTTTT. Protein: CASGDSFNERLFF.

In this sample, this clonotype turned up many times. The rearrangement joins TRBV20-1 to TRBJ2-7; D is uncertain. This CDR3 is built from 14 residues. The V end lost 4 bases, the J end lost 3 bases, and 16 bases lay between the germline ends. The germline CDR1 and CDR2 sequences are DFQATT and SNEGSKA (reference sequence). In DNA form, the CDR3 reads TGCAGTGCTAAAGAATGGAGTCAGAACTACGAGCAGTACTTC. Encoded protein: CSAKEWSQNYEQYF.

The sample holds many counts of this clonotype. The rearrangement joins TRBV4-1 to TRBJ1-5; D perhaps matches TRBD1 (5 bases). This CDR3 is 15 amino acids long. Germline V gene data show CDR1 as MGHRA and CDR2 as YSYEKL. Trimming removed 3 bases from V and 4 bases from J, with 13 bases in between. The CDR3 loop reads CASSQGPGPNQPQHF. The CDR3, as DNA: TGCGCCAGCAGCCAGGGGCCAGGGCCTAATCAGCCCCAGCATTTT.

This clonotype was counted at least ten times. The chain couples TRBV4-1 to TRBJ2-2; a weak D match, TRBD1 (5 bases). V lost 6 bases and J lost 4, with 15 bases in between. Germline V CDR1 and CDR2: MGHRA, YSYEKL. CDR3 length: 15 residues. The CDR3 sequence: CASSLGLGSTGELFF. DNA for the CDR3: TGCGCCAGCAGTCTGGGGCTAGGCAGCACCGGGGAGCTGTTTTTT.